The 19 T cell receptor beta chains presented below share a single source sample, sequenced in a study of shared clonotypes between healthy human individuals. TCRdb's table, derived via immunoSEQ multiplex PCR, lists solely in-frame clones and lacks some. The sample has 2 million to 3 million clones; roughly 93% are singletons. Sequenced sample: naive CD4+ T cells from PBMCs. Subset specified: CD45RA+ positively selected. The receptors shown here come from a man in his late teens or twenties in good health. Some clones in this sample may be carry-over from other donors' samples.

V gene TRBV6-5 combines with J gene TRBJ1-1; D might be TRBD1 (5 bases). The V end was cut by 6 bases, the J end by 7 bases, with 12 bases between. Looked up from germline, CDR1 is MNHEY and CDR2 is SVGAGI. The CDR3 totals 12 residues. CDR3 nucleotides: TGTGCCAGCAGCCCCCGGGGACTTGAAGCTTTCTTT. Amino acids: CASSPRGLEAFF.

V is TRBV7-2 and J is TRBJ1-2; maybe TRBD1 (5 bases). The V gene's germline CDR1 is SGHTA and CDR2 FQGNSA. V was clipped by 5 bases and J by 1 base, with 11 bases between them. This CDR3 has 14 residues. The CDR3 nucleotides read TGTGCCAGCAGCCCAAACGGGGGTAACTATGGCTACACCTTC. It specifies CASSPNGGNYGYTF.

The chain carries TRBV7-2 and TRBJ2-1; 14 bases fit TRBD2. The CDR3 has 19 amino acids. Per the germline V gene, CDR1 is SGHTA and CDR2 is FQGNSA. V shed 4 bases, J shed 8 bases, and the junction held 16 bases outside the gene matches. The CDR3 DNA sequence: TGTGCCAGCAGCTCTGATACGGGACTAGCGGGAGTTCGGACCGATGAGCAGTTCTTC. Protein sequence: CASSSDTGLAGVRTDEQFF.

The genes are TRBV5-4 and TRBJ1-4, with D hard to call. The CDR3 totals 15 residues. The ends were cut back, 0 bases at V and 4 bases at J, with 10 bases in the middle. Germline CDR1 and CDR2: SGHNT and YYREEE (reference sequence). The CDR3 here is CASSLGGGGNEKLFF. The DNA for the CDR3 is TGTGCCAGCAGCTTGGGAGGAGGAGGTAATGAAAAACTGTTTTTT.

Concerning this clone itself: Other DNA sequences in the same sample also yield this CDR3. The CDR3 DNA reads as TGTGCCAGCAGCGGCCAATCCTACGAGCAGTACTTC. It specifies CASSGQSYEQYF. This chain joins TRBV2 and TRBJ2-7; no reliable D call. This CDR3 has 12 residues. Per germline, CDR1 SNHLY and CDR2 FYNNEI. The V end lost 6 bases, the J end lost 1 base, and 7 bases lay between the germline ends.

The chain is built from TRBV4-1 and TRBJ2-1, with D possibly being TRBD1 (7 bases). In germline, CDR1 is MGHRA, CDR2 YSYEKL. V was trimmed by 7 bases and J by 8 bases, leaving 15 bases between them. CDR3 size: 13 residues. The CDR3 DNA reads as TGCGCCAGCACCGCAGGGGGGTGGGATGAGCAGTTCTTC. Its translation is CASTAGGWDEQFF.

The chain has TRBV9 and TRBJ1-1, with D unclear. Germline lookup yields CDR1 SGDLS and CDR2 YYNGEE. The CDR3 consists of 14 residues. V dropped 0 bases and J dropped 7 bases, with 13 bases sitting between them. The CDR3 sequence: CASSVGGSYSEAFF. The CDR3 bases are TGTGCCAGCAGCGTAGGAGGTAGTTACAGTGAAGCTTTCTTT.

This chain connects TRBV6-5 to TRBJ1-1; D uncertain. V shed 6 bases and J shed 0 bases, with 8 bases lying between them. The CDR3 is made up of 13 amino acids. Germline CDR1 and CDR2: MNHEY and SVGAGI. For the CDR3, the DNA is TGTGCCAGCAGACCAGCCATGAACACTGAAGCTTTCTTT. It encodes CASRPAMNTEAFF.

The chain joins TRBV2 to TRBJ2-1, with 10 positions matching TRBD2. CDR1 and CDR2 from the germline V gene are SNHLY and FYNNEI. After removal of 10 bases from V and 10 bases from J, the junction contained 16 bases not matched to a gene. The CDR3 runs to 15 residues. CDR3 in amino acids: CATGGAGGGVGEQFF. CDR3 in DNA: TGTGCCACCGGGGGAGCGGGAGGGGGCGTAGGAGAGCAGTTCTTC.

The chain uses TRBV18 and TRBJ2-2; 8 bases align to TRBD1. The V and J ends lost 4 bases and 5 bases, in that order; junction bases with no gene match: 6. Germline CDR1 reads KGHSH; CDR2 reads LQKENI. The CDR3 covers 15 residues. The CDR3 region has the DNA TGTGCCAGCTCACTACTGACAGGGGATACCGGGGAGCTGTTTTTT. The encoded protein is CASSLLTGDTGELFF.

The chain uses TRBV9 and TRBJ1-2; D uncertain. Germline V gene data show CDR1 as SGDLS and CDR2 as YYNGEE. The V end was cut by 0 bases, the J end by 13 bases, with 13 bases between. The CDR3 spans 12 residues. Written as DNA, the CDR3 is TGTGCCAGCAGCGTAGCTCTGGCCCAGCCCACCTTC. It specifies CASSVALAQPTF.

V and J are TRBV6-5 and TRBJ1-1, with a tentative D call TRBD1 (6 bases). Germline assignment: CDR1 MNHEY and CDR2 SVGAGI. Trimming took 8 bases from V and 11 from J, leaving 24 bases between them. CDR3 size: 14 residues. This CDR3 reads CASGGGRIVVEAFF. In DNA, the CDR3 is TGTGCCAGCGGAGGGGGAAGGATTGTTGTGGAGGCTTTCTTT.

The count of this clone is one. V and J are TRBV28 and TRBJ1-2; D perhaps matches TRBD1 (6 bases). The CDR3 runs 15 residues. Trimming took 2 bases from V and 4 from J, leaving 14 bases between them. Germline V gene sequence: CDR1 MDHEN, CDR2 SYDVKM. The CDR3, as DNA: TGTGCCAGCAGTTTAAGTGAGGGGGGGACCTATGGCTACACCTTC. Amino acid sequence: CASSLSEGGTYGYTF.

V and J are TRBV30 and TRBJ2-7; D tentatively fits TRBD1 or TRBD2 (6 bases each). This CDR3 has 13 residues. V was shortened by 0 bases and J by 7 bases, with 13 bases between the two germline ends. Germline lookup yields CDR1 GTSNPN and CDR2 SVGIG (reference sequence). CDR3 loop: CAWSVGGLREQYF. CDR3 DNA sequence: TGTGCCTGGAGTGTTGGGGGGCTGAGGGAGCAGTACTTC.

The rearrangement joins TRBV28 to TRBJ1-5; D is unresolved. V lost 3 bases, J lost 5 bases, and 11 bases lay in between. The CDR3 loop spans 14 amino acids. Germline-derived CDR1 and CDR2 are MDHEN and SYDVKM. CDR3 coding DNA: TGTGCCAGCAGTTTCCCCGGGTTCCATCAGCCCCAGCATTTT. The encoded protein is CASSFPGFHQPQHF.

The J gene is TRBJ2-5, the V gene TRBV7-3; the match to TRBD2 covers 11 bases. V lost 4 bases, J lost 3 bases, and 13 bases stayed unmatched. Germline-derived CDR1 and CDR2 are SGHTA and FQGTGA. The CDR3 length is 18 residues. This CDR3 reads CASSSPGLAATREETQYF. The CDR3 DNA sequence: TGTGCCAGCAGCTCGCCGGGACTAGCGGCAACACGGGAAGAGACCCAGTACTTC.

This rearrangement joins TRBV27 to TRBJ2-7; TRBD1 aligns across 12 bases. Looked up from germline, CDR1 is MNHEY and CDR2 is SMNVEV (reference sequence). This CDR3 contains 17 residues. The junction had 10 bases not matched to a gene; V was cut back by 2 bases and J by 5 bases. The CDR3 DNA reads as TGTGCCAGCAGTTTAGGGCCCGGGACAGGGGGCCTGGACGAGCAGTACTTC. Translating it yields CASSLGPGTGGLDEQYF.

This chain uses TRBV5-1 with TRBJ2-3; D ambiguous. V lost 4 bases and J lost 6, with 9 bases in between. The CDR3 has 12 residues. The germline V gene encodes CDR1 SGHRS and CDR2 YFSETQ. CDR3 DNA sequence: TGCGCCAGCAGCCCAGCCCTGGATACGCAGTATTTT. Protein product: CASSPALDTQYF.

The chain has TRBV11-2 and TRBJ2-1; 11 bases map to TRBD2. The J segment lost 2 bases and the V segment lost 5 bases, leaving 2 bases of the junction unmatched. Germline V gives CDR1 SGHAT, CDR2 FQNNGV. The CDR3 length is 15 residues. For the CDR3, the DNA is TGTGCCAGCAGCGGTAGCGGGAGGGCCTACAATGAGCAGTTCTTC. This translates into CASSGSGRAYNEQFF.